This T cell receptor (beta chain) was profiled in a study of CXCR3-negative and CXCR3-positive naive CD8 T cells. About the study: Sequencing yielded 140 million or so TRB reads, roughly 1.5 +/- 0.3 million per library.

As to this clonotype: As yet, its antigen is unknown.

All TRB cDNA libraries came from 5' RACE performed with UMI labels. TCRdb re-called the 5' RACE reads, yielding one record per CDR3 amino acid sequence without DNA. Its listing shows under 7,000 distinct CDR3 sequences. Findings and caveats of the study: More hydrophobic TRB CDR3s occurred in CXCR3-positive than in CXCR3-negative naive cells. In naive cells, CXCR3-negative and CXCR3-positive subsets had similar TRBV-TRBJ usage; memory cells differed.

Naive CD8+ T lymphocytes were specified as CD45RO-CCR7+CD27+CD95-. The receptor was derived from a human donor in good health. Some clones in this sample may be carry-over from other donors' samples. The sample comprised naive CXCR3+ CD8+ T cells from blood. Described subset: CD45RO-CCR7+CD27+CD95- naive CD8+ T cells expressing CXCR3 (TNR3+).

Here the CDR3 reads CASSPHNAGANVLTF. The rearrangement uses TRBV6-5 and TRBJ2-6. The CDR3 extends over 15 amino acids. From germline, CDR1 is MNHEY and CDR2 SVGAGI.